The rows below give T cell receptor gamma chains drawn from one sample of a study of human gamma delta and Vdelta1 T cells. These receptors are not linked to any known antigen. TCRdb reanalyzed the PCR reads using CATT. The table has 8,500 to 9,500 gamma-chain clones, 40% to 50% seen once. Specimen: Vdelta1 gamma-delta T cells from blood grown in culture (DOT cells). The receptors come from a human donor in good health. Each CDR3 is given with its conserved first and last residue. The listing skips clone size in some rows; elsewhere it reads once, few, many or a size class.

J,size,V,CDR3,DNA
TRGJ1/TRGJ2,-,TRGV4,CATWDGPGDYKKLF,TGTGCCACCTGGGATGGGCCGGGGGATTATAAGAAACTCTTT
TRGJ1/TRGJ2,-,TRGV10,CAAWKNYYKKLF,TGTGCTGCGTGGAAGAATTATTATAAGAAACTCTTT
TRGJ1/TRGJ2,few,TRGV8,CATWDPNYYKKLF,TGTGCCACCTGGGATCCAAATTATTATAAGAAACTCTTT
TRGJ1/TRGJ2,-,TRGV8,CATWSNYYKKLF,TGTGCCACCTGGTCAAATTATTATAAGAAACTCTTT
TRGJ1/TRGJ2,-,TRGV9,CALWEVHWKLF,TGTGCCTTGTGGGAGGTGCACTGGAAACTCTTT
TRGJ1/TRGJ2,-,TRGV8,CATWDKGRAANYYKKLF,TGTGCCACCTGGGATAAAGGGAGAGCGGCGAATTATTATAAGAAACTCTTT
TRGJ1/TRGJ2,-,TRGV4,CATWDDPYYKKLF,TGTGCCACCTGGGATGACCCCTATTATAAGAAACTCTTT
TRGJP,-,TRGV9,CALWEPQELGKKIKVF,TGTGCCTTGTGGGAGCCTCAAGAGTTGGGCAAAAAAATCAAGGTATTT
TRGJ1/TRGJ2,-,TRGV5,CATWDRQRKWANYYKKLF,TGTGCCACCTGGGACAGGCAGCGGAAATGGGCGAATTATTATAAGAAACTCTTT
TRGJP2,-,TRGV8,CATWDLYSSDWIKTF,TGTGCCACCTGGGACCTTTATAGTAGTGATTGGATCAAGACGTTT
TRGJ1/TRGJ2,-,TRGV8,CATWDRRYYKKLF,TGTGCCACCTGGGATAGGCGTTATTATAAGAAACTCTTT
TRGJP2,-,TRGV2,CATWERWSGDWIKTF,TGTGCCACCTGGGAGAGGTGGTCTGGTGATTGGATCAAGACGTTT
TRGJ1/TRGJ2,-,TRGV2,CATWDGPVKKLF,TGTGCCACCTGGGACGGCCCTGTTAAGAAACTCTTT
TRGJP1,-,TRGV10,CAAWEGTTGWFKIF,TGTGCTGCGTGGGAGGGGACCACTGGTTGGTTCAAGATATTT
TRGJ1/TRGJ2,-,TRGV1,CATWDIALYKKLF,TGTGCCACCTGGGACATAGCGCTTTATAAGAAACTCTTT
TRGJP2,-,TRGV5,CATWKGPSSDWIKTF,TGTGCCACCTGGAAGGGCCCCAGTAGTGATTGGATCAAGACGTTT
TRGJ1/TRGJ2,few,TRGV8,CATWDNYKKLF,TGTGCCACCTGGGATAACTATAAGAAACTCTTT
TRGJP2,-,TRGV9,CALWEVRSSDWIKTF,TGTGCCTTGTGGGAGGTGCGGAGTAGTGATTGGATCAAGACGTTT
TRGJ1/TRGJ2,-,TRGV9,CALWEGSFHIYYKKLF,TGTGCCTTGTGGGAGGGCTCCTTTCACATTTATTATAAGAAACTCTTT
TRGJ1/TRGJ2,-,TRGV2,CATRDGGNKKLF,TGTGCCACCCGGGACGGGGGAAATAAGAAACTCTTT